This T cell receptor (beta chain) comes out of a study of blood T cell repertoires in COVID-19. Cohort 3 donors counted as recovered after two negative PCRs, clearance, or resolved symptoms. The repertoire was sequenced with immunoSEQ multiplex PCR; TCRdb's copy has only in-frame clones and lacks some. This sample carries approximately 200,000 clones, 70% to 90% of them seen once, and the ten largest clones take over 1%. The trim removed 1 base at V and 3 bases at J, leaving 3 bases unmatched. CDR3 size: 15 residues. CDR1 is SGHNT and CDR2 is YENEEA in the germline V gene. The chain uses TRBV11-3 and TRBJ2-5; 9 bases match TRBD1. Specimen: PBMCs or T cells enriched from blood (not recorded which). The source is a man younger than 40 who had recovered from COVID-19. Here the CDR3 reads CASSLGRTGEETQYF. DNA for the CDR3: TGTGCCAGCAGCTTAGGGCGGACAGGGGAAGAGACCCAGTACTTC.